What follows is one T cell receptor (beta chain) and its context. The data were taken from a study of blood T cell repertoires in COVID-19. Study at large: Sites in the United States, Italy and Spain provided acute and convalescent COVID-19 samples. In each case, the material was cDNA or gDNA derived from T cells, B-cell-depleted T cells, or PBMCs.

Source study methods: Amplification of reference gene primers was used by the study to estimate nucleated cell counts. Measured with immunoSEQ multiplex PCR; TCRdb has only the in-frame clones, and not every one. V and J calls and clone size come straight from that table; D and trimming were deduced from the DNA. The table includes 150,000 or so clones, 75% to 90% detected once. Trimming took off 3 bases at V and 5 bases at J, with 10 bases between the two ends. The germline gives CDR1 SGHAT, CDR2 FQNNGV. This CDR3 has 14 amino acids. The clonotype originates from a human donor in a cohort sampled during active COVID-19. Sequencing was done on a sample of peripheral blood. V gene TRBV11-2 combines with J gene TRBJ2-2; weak D call: TRBD2 (5 bases). CDR3 DNA sequence: TGTGCCAGCAGCTTCGGGGTGGAAACCGGGGAGCTGTTTTTT. Its translation: CASSFGVETGELFF.